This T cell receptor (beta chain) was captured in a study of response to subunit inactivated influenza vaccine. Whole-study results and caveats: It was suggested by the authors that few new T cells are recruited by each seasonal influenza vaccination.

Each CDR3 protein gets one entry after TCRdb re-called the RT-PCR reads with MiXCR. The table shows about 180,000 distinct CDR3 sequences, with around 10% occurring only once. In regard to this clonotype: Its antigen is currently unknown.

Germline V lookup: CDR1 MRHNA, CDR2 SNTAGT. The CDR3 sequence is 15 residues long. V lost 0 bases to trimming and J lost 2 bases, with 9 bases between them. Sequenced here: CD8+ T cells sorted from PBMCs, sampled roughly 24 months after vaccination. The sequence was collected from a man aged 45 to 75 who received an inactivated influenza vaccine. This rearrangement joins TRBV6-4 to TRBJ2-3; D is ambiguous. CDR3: CASSDSIHLTDTQYF. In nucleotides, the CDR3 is TGTGCCAGCAGTGACTCGATACACCTCACAGATACGCAGTATTTT.